The 30 T cell receptor beta chains reported below all come from one sample, sequenced in a study of blood T cell repertoires in COVID-19. The assay was immunoSEQ multiplex PCR, and TCRdb's table has in-frame clones only and misses some. The sample holds fewer than 300,000 clones; 70% to 90% are singletons and the top ten take roughly 4%. The specimen sequenced was PBMCs or T cells enriched from blood (not recorded which). The receptor set was obtained from a woman in her 30s who had recovered from COVID-19.

The chain employs TRBV2 and TRBJ1-2, with no clear D. CDR3 size: 17 residues. In germline, CDR1 is SNHLY, CDR2 FYNNEI. Trimming removed 3 bases at V and 3 bases at J, with 20 bases between. This CDR3 reads CASSESGMGGFDYGYTF. CDR3 bases: TGTGCCAGCAGTGAGTCCGGGATGGGCGGGTTTGACTATGGCTACACCTTC.

The chain combines TRBV28 with TRBJ2-7; D uncertain. This CDR3 has 15 residues. From germline, CDR1 is MDHEN and CDR2 SYDVKM. The V and J ends lost 2 bases and 0 bases respectively, with 11 bases between them. Written as DNA, the CDR3 is TGTGCCAGCAGTTTAAGCACCCTGAGCTCCTACGAGCAGTACTTC. It encodes CASSLSTLSSYEQYF.

This clone was seen just once. This chain joins TRBV6-5 and TRBJ1-1; D uncertain. Germline values: CDR1 MNHEY, CDR2 SVGAGI. V was shortened by 0 bases and J by 8 bases, with 10 bases between the two germline ends. The CDR3 is made up of 13 amino acids. CDR3 in DNA: TGTGCCAGCAGTTACTCGTGGGCAGCCGAAGCTTTCTTT. Residues: CASSYSWAAEAFF.

The chain combines TRBV19 with TRBJ1-1; TRBD1 might be the D (5 bases). V was pared by 3 bases and J by 4 bases, with 18 bases between. This CDR3 has 16 amino acids. Germline V gene data show CDR1 as LNHDA and CDR2 as SQIVND (reference sequence). The chain's CDR3 is CASSIYGQGGFTEAFF. The DNA for the CDR3 is TGTGCCAGTAGTATTTACGGGCAGGGAGGGTTCACTGAAGCTTTCTTT.

The rearrangement joins TRBV3-1 (or the pseudogene TRBV3-2) to TRBJ1-2; 9 nucleotides align to TRBD1. V lost 10 bases to trimming and J lost 7 bases; unmatched junction nucleotides: 10. There are 13 residues in the CDR3. The germline CDR1 and CDR2 sequences are LGHDT and YNNKEL (reference sequence). The CDR3 bases are TGTGCCACTTCTGCCGGGACAGGGTTTGGCTACACCTTC. Protein: CATSAGTGFGYTF.

This chain connects TRBV13 to TRBJ2-7; D is possibly TRBD2 (7 bases). V was clipped by 6 bases and J by 3 bases, with 15 bases between them. This CDR3 comprises 14 residues. CDR1 PRHDT and CDR2 FYEKMQ come from the germline V gene (reference sequence). The CDR3 DNA reads TGTGCCAGCAGAGCCTGGGGGGGCCGCTACGAGCAGTACTTC. Protein sequence: CASRAWGGRYEQYF.

The rearrangement uses TRBV5-6 and TRBJ2-3, with D possibly matching TRBD1 (6 bases). The V end was cut by 6 bases, the J end by 0 bases, with 14 bases between. Germline CDR1 reads SGHDT; CDR2 reads YYEEEE. The CDR3 has 15 amino acids. The CDR3 loop reads CASIPRTDSTDTQYF. In DNA form, the CDR3 reads TGTGCCAGCATCCCCAGGACAGACAGCACAGATACGCAGTATTTT. The variable domain in full, with the rest retrieved from reference TRBV5-6 and TRBJ2-3, is DAGVTQSPTHLIKTRGQQVTLRCSPKSGHDTVSWYQQALGQGPQFIFQYYEEEERQRGNFPDRFSGHQFPNYSSELNVNALLLGDSALYLCASIPRTDSTDTQYFGPGTRLTVL.

This clone appeared a few times. The J gene is TRBJ1-4, the V gene TRBV23-1; TRBD1 matches at 9 bases. TRBV23-1 is flagged as an ORF with uncertain function. The J segment lost 7 bases and the V segment lost 4 bases, leaving 10 bases of the junction unmatched. The CDR3 has 16 amino acids. CDR3 region: CASSLSLDRGIEKLFF. The CDR3 region has the DNA TGCGCCAGCAGTCTTTCCCTTGACAGGGGGATTGAAAAACTGTTTTTT.

The V and J genes are TRBV5-1 and TRBJ1-2; 9 positions agree with TRBD1. J lost 5 bases, V lost 4 bases, and 12 bases had no gene match. Per germline, CDR1 SGHRS and CDR2 YFSETQ. The CDR3 runs to 16 residues. The CDR3 loop reads CASSTSPGQGGYGYTF. DNA of the CDR3: TGCGCCAGCAGCACAAGTCCGGGACAGGGAGGGTATGGCTACACCTTC. The full variable domain, completed using reference TRBV5-1 and TRBJ1-2, is KAGVTQTPRYLIKTRGQQVTLSCSPISGHRSVSWYQQTPGQGLQFLFEYFSETQRNKGNFPGRFSGRQFSNSRSEMNVSTLELGDSALYLCASSTSPGQGGYGYTFGSGTRLTVV.

J is TRBJ2-7 and V is TRBV5-1; 7 bases align to TRBD1. Germline V gene data show CDR1 as SGHRS and CDR2 as YFSETQ. This CDR3 has 17 amino acids. Germline trimming cut 3 bases from V and 3 bases from J; bases unmatched to any gene: 15. CDR3 residues: CASSSLYYPGGSYEQYF. As DNA, the CDR3 is TGCGCCAGCAGCTCACTATACTATCCAGGGGGAAGCTACGAGCAGTACTTC.

The genes are TRBV2 and TRBJ1-3, with unresolved D. The V end lost 10 bases, the J end lost 0 bases, and 22 bases lay between the germline ends. This CDR3 region has 17 residues. In germline, CDR1 is SNHLY, CDR2 FYNNEI. The CDR3 coding sequence is TGTGCCACCACAAATACCCCAGGAAGAATCTCTGGAAACACCATATATTTT. It specifies CATTNTPGRISGNTIYF.

The V call is TRBV28, the J call TRBJ1-2; weak D call: TRBD1 (6 bases). The V end was cut by 5 bases, the J end by 8 bases, with 21 bases between. This CDR3 is built from 15 residues. The germline V gene encodes CDR1 MDHEN and CDR2 SYDVKM. CDR3 sequence reads: CASSRQQTGLRGYTF. The CDR3 nucleotides read TGTGCCAGCAGTCGCCAGCAGACAGGACTGAGGGGCTACACCTTC.

The rearrangement links TRBV18 to TRBJ1-6; 9 bases agree with TRBD1. The length of the CDR3 is 15 residues. CDR1 and CDR2 from the germline V gene are KGHSH and LQKENI. After removal of 3 bases from V and 7 bases from J, the junction contained 4 bases not matched to a gene. The DNA for the CDR3 is TGTGCCAGCTCACCCGGACAGGGGCCCAATTCACCCCTCCACTTT. Translation: CASSPGQGPNSPLHF.

This clone appeared once. The chain uses TRBV3-1 (or the pseudogene TRBV3-2) and TRBJ1-5, with D tentatively TRBD1 (5 bases). The CDR3 is made up of 14 amino acids. Trimming left V 5 bases short and J 8 bases short, with 16 bases between. Germline V gene lookup returns CDR1 LGHDT and CDR2 YNNKEL (reference sequence). CDR3 region: CASSIRRGGEPQHF. CDR3 coding DNA: TGTGCCAGCAGCATTCGACGGGGCGGGGAGCCCCAGCATTTT.

The J gene is TRBJ1-3, the V gene TRBV2; TRBD1 might be the D (5 bases). Per the germline V gene, CDR1 is SNHLY and CDR2 is FYNNEI. CDR3 size: 12 residues. V was clipped by 4 bases and J by 7 bases, with 8 bases between them. The CDR3 DNA reads TGTGCCAGCAGTGCCAAGGGGAACACCATATATTTT. It translates to CASSAKGNTIYF. The full variable domain, rest sourced from reference TRBV2 and TRBJ1-3, is EPEVTQTPSHQVTQMGQEVILRCVPISNHLYFYWYRQILGQKVEFLVSFYNNEISEKSEIFDDQFSVERPDGSNFTLKIRSTKLEDSAMYFCASSAKGNTIYFGEGSWLTVV.

J is TRBJ2-5 and V is TRBV7-9; a weak D match, TRBD1 (5 bases). Per the germline V gene, CDR1 is SEHNR and CDR2 is FQNEAQ (reference sequence). Trimming pared 6 bases from V and 3 bases from J, leaving 11 bases between. The CDR3 spans 13 residues. CDR3 in amino acids: CASRNKQEETQYF. CDR3 DNA sequence: TGTGCCAGCAGAAACAAACAGGAAGAGACCCAGTACTTC.

The chain couples TRBV18 to TRBJ2-3, with a tentative D call TRBD2 (6 bases). The germline V gene encodes CDR1 KGHSH and CDR2 LQKENI. Trimming shortened V by 3 bases and J by 0 bases, and 13 bases separated the two germline ends. CDR3 length equals 16 residues. The CDR3 protein is CASSPSGLASTDTQYF. For the CDR3, the DNA is TGTGCCAGCTCACCCTCGGGACTGGCTAGCACAGATACGCAGTATTTT. Full variable domain (rest looked up from reference TRBV18 and TRBJ2-3): NAGVMQNPRHLVRRRGQEARLRCSPMKGHSHVYWYRQLPEEGLKFMVYLQKENIIDESGMPKERFSAEFPKEGPSILRIQQVVRGDSAAYFCASSPSGLASTDTQYFGPGTRLTVL.

The chain joins TRBV7-2 to TRBJ2-7; no reliable D call. V lost 1 base, J lost 0 bases, and 7 bases lay in between. This CDR3 contains 14 residues. Germline V lookup: CDR1 SGHTA, CDR2 FQGNSA. The CDR3 DNA sequence: TGTGCCAGCAGCTTAGGTCCTAGCTCCTACGAGCAGTACTTC. It is translated as CASSLGPSSYEQYF.

V usage is TRBV7-9 and J usage is TRBJ2-3, with 8 bases that match TRBD1. The germline CDR1 and CDR2 sequences are SEHNR and FQNEAQ (reference sequence). The CDR3 is 15 amino acids. The V gene end was trimmed by 5 bases and the J gene end by 3 bases; junction bases not matched to a gene: 7. The CDR3 coding sequence is TGTGCCAGCAGCCACCGCCAGGGGGCGACAGATACGCAGTATTTT. Translated: CASSHRQGATDTQYF.

The chain employs TRBV24-1 and TRBJ1-2, with D perhaps TRBD1 (6 bases). CDR3 size: 17 residues. In germline, CDR1 is KGHDR, CDR2 SFDVKD. With 0 bases removed from V and 4 bases from J, the gap between germline ends came to 17 bases. CDR3 nucleotide sequence: TGTGCCACCAGTGATTTGCCGACAGGAACGACCAGCTATGGCTACACCTTC. Its translation is CATSDLPTGTTSYGYTF.

For the CDR3, the DNA is TGCGCCAGCAGTGAGTCTTTACGACAGCCTAATGAAAAACTGTTTTTT. The encoded protein is CASSESLRQPNEKLFF. This chain connects TRBV10-2 to TRBJ1-4, with a tentative D call TRBD1 (5 bases). The CDR3 length is 16 residues. V was trimmed by 0 bases and J by 3 bases, leaving 11 bases between them. Germline V lookup: CDR1 WSHSY, CDR2 SAAADI.

This clone has a handful of counts. The rearrangement joins TRBV7-2 to TRBJ2-7; D remains ambiguous. In germline, CDR1 is SGHTA, CDR2 FQGNSA. Deletions cut 3 bases from V and 0 bases from J, with 12 bases between. This CDR3 has 15 residues. CDR3 DNA sequence: TGTGCCAGCAGCTTCACAGCAGCTTCCTCCTACGAGCAGTACTTC. Amino acid sequence: CASSFTAASSYEQYF.

This clone has more than one count but fewer than ten. This chain connects TRBV5-4 to TRBJ2-2, with D possibly TRBD1 on 6 matching bases. This CDR3 is 16 amino acids long. V was cut by 4 bases and J by 1 base, with 14 bases left in between. Germline CDR1 and CDR2: SGHNT and YYREEE (reference sequence). The CDR3 spells CASSAGPGQNTGELFF. CDR3 in DNA: TGTGCCAGCAGCGCGGGCCCGGGACAGAACACCGGGGAGCTGTTTTTT.

The V gene is TRBV19, the J gene TRBJ2-1, with 8 bases fitting TRBD2. CDR1 is LNHDA and CDR2 is SQIVND in the germline V gene (reference sequence). V was clipped by 1 base and J by 8 bases; unmatched bases: 7. The CDR3 consists of 15 residues. The CDR3 sequence: CASSIVWTSLYEQFF. In DNA form, the CDR3 reads TGTGCCAGTAGTATAGTGTGGACTAGCCTCTATGAGCAGTTCTTC.

The rearrangement joins TRBV11-2 to TRBJ2-2; the match to TRBD1 covers 7 bases. V gave up 6 bases and J gave up 7 bases; unmatched junction bases: 5. The CDR3 contains 13 residues. CDR1 and CDR2 from the germline V gene are SGHAT and FQNNGV. The CDR3: CASRTGQSGELFF. CDR3 in DNA: TGTGCCAGCAGGACAGGGCAGAGCGGGGAGCTGTTTTTT.

The V and J genes are TRBV10-1 and TRBJ2-1; D perhaps matches TRBD2 (6 bases). Germline assignment: CDR1 WNHNN and CDR2 SYGVQD (reference sequence). Trimming shortened V by 4 bases and J by 6 bases, and 13 bases separated the two germline ends. The CDR3 sequence is 14 residues long. The CDR3 DNA reads as TGCGCCAGCAGTGGCGGGGCCGGGTCCAATGAGCAGTTCTTC. It yields the protein CASSGGAGSNEQFF.

The genes are TRBV5-1 and TRBJ2-1; 9 positions match TRBD1. The CDR3 has 16 amino acids. Germline V gene sequence: CDR1 SGHRS, CDR2 YFSETQ. Trimming cost V 2 bases and J 8 bases; bases outside gene matches: 11. CDR3 protein: CASSFVWDRVQDEQFF. The CDR3 DNA follows: TGCGCCAGCAGCTTTGTTTGGGACAGGGTTCAGGATGAGCAGTTCTTC. Filled out from reference TRBV5-1 and TRBJ2-1, the complete variable domain reads KAGVTQTPRYLIKTRGQQVTLSCSPISGHRSVSWYQQTPGQGLQFLFEYFSETQRNKGNFPGRFSGRQFSNSRSEMNVSTLELGDSALYLCASSFVWDRVQDEQFFGPGTRLTVL.

This clone has at least ten counts. The chain carries TRBV7-9 and TRBJ1-6; D gene uncertain. The CDR3 has 15 residues. Trimming pared 5 bases from V and 9 bases from J, leaving 17 bases between. Germline lookup yields CDR1 SEHNR and CDR2 FQNEAQ (reference sequence). The CDR3 is CASSPIRGTGSPLHF. In DNA form, the CDR3 reads TGTGCCAGCAGCCCCATCCGGGGAACGGGTTCACCCCTCCACTTT.

This rearrangement joins TRBV28 to TRBJ1-2; D is possibly TRBD1 (6 bases). This CDR3 is built from 16 residues. The V gene lost 7 bases and the J gene lost 4 bases, with 22 bases spanning the gap. The germline gives CDR1 MDHEN, CDR2 SYDVKM. The DNA of the CDR3 is TGTGCCAGCACCTTGGCGGGGGCAGGGTCCTCCTATGGCTACACCTTC. Translation gives CASTLAGAGSSYGYTF.

To note about this clone: Given a much more abundant clone one base away, this may be a read error. At the DNA level, this CDR3 is encoded by other sequences in the same sample as well. The chain carries TRBV2 and TRBJ2-3, with TRBD1 identical over 7 bases. CDR3 length: 15 amino acids. Germline V gene data show CDR1 as SNHLY and CDR2 as FYNNEI. V trimming: 4 bases; J trimming: 0 bases; junction bases outside the gene matches: 4. The CDR3: CASSGGTASTDTQYF. The CDR3 DNA reads TGTGCCAGCAGTGGAGGGACAGCTAGCACAGATACGCAGTATTTT.